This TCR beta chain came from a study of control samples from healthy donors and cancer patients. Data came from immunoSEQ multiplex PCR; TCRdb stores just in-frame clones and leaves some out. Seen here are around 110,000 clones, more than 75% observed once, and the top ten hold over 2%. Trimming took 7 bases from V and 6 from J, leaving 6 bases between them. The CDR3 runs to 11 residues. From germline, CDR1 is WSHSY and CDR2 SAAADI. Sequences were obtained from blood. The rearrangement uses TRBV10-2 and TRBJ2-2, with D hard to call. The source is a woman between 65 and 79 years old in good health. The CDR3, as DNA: TGCGCCAGCAAAAGCCCCGGGGAGCTGTTTTTT. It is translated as CASKSPGELFF.